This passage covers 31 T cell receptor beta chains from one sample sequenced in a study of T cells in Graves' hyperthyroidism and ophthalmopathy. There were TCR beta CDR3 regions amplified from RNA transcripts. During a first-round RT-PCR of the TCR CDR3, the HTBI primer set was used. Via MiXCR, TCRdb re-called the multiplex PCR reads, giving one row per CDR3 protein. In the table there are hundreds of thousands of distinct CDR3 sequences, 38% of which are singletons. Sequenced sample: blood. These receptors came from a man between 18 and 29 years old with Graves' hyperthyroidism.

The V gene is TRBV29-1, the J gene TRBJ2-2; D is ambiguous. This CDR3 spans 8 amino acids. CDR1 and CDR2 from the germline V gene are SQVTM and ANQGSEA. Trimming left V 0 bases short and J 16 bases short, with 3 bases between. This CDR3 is CSVEEGFF. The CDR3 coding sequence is TGCAGCGTTGAAGAGGGGTTTTTT.

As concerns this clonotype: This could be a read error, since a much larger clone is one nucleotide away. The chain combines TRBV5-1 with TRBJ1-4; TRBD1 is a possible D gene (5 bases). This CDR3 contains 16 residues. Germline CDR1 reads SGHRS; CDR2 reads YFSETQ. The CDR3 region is CTSSLAARMTGVKLFF. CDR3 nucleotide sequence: TGCACCAGCAGCTTGGCCGCCCGGATGACGGGGGTGAAACTGTTTTTT.

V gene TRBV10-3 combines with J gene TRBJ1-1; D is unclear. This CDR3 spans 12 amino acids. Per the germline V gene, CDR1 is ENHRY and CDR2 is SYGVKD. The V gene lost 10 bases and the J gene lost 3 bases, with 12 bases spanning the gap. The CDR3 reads CASQRDDTEAFF. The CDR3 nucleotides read TGTGCCAGCCAACGAGACGACACTGAAGCTTTCTTT.

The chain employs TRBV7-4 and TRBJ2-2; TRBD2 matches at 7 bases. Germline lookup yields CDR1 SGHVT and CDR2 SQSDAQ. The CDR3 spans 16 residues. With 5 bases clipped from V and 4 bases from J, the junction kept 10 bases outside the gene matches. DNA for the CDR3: TGTGCCAGCAGCCAGGGATGGGACTATTCCACCGGGGAGCTGTTTTTT. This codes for CASSQGWDYSTGELFF.

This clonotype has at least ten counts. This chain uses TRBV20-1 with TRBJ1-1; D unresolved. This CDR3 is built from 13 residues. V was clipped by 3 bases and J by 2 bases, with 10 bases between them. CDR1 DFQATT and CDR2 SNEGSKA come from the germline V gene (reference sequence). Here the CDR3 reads CSARKRLNTEAFF. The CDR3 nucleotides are TGCAGTGCTAGGAAGAGACTTAACACTGAAGCTTTCTTT.

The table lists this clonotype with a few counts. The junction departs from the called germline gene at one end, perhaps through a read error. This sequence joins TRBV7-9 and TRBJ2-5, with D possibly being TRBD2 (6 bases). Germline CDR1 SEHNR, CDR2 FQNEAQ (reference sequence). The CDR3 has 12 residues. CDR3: CANSLIGGEQYF. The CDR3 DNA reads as TGTGCCAACAGCTTAATCGGAGGGGAGCAGTACTTC.

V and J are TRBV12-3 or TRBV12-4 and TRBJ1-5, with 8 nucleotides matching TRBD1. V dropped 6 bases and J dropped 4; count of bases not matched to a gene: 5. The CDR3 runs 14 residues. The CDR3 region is CASSGTGKNQPQHF. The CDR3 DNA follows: TGTGCCAGCAGCGGGACAGGAAAAAATCAGCCCCAGCATTTT.

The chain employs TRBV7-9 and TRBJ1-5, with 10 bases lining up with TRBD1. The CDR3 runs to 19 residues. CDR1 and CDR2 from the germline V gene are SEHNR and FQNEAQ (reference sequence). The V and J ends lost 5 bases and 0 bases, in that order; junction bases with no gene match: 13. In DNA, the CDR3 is TGTGCCAGCAGCGCAATAACCGGGACAGGGGCGATTAGCAATCAGCCCCAGCATTTT. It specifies CASSAITGTGAISNQPQHF.

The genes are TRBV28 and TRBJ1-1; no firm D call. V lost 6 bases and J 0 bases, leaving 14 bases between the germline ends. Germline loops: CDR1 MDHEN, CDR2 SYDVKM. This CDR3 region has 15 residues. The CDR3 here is CASRRGELMNTEAFF. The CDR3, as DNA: TGTGCCAGCAGAAGAGGTGAACTCATGAACACTGAAGCTTTCTTT.

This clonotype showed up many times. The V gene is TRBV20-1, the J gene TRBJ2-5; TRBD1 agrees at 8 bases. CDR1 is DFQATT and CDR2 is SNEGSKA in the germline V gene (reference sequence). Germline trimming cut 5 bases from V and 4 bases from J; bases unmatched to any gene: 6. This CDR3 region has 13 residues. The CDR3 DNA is TGCAGTGCTCCAAACAGGGGGAGAGAGACCCAGTACTTC. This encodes CSAPNRGRETQYF.

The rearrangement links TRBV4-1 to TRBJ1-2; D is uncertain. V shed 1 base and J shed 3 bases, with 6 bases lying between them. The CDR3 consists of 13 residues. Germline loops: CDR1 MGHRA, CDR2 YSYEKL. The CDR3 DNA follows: TGCGCCAGCAGCCAAGGGATTTACTATGGCTACACCTTC. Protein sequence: CASSQGIYYGYTF.

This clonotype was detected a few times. The CDR3 region is CASGGADLSWQETQYF. CDR3 sequence (DNA): TGTGCCAGCGGGGGGGCGGATTTGAGTTGGCAAGAGACCCAGTACTTC. This chain connects TRBV2 to TRBJ2-5, with a weak D call TRBD2 (7 bases). Per germline, CDR1 SNHLY and CDR2 FYNNEI. The ends were cut back, 8 bases at V and 2 bases at J, with 21 bases in the middle. The CDR3 spans 16 residues.

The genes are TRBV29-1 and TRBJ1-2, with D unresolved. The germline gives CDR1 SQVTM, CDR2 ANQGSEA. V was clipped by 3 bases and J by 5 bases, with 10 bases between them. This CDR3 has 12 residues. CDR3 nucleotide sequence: TGCAGCGTTGACGCCGGAGGATATGGCTACACCTTC. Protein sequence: CSVDAGGYGYTF.

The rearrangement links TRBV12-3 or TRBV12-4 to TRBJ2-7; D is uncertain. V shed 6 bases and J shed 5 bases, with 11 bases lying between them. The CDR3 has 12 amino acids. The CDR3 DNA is TGTGCCAGCAGACCCGACCTTGACGAGCAGTACTTC. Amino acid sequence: CASRPDLDEQYF.

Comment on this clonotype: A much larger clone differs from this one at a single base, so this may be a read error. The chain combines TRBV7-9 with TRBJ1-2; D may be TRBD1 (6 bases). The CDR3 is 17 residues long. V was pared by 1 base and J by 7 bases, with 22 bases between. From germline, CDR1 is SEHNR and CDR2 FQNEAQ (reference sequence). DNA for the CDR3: TGTGCCAGCAGCTTAGGGACGGCCAGGGGCGACAATTCTGGCTACACCTTC. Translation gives CASSLGTARGDNSGYTF.

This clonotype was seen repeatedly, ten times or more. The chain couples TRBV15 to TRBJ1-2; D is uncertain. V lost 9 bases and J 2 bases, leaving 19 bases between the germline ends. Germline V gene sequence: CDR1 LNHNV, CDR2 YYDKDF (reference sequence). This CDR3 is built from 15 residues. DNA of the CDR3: TGTGCCACGGGCACTCGATACGAATTGAACTATGGCTACACCTTC. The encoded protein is CATGTRYELNYGYTF.

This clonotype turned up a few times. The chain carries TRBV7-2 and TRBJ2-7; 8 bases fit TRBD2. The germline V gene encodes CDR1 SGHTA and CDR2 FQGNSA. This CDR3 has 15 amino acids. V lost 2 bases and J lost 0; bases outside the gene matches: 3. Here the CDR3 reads CASSLMSGSSYEQYF. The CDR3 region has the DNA TGTGCCAGCAGCTTAATGAGCGGGAGCTCCTACGAGCAGTACTTC.

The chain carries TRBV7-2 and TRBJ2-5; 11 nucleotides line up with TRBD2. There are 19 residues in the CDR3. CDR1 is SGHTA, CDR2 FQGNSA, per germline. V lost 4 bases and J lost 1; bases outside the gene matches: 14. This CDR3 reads CASSSNQLRLAGPQETQYF. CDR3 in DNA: TGTGCCAGCAGCTCCAACCAACTAAGACTAGCGGGGCCCCAAGAGACCCAGTACTTC.

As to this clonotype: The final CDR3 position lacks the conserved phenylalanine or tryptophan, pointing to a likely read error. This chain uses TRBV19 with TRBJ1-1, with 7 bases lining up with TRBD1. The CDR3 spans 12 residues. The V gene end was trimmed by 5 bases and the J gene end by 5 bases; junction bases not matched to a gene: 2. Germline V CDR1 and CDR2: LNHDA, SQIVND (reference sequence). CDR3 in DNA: TGTGCCAGTAGTGACAGGGATACTGAAGCTTTCCTT. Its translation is CASSDRDTEAFL.

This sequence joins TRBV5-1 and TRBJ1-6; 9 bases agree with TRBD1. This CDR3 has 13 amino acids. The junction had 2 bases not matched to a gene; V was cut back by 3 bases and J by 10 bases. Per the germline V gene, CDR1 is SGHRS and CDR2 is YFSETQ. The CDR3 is CASSWDRESPLHF. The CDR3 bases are TGCGCCAGCAGCTGGGACAGGGAGTCACCCCTCCACTTT.

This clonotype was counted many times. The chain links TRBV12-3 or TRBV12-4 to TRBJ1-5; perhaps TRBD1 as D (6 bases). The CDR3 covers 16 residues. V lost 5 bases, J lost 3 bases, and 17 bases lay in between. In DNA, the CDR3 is TGTGCCAGCAGTCAAAGGTCCACAGGGCCCAATCAGCCCCAGCATTTT. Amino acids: CASSQRSTGPNQPQHF.

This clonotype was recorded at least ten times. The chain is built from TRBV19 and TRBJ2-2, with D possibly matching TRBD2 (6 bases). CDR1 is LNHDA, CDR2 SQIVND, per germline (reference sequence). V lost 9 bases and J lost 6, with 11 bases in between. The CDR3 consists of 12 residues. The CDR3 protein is CASPAGSGELFF. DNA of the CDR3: TGTGCCAGCCCGGCGGGGTCCGGGGAGCTGTTTTTT.

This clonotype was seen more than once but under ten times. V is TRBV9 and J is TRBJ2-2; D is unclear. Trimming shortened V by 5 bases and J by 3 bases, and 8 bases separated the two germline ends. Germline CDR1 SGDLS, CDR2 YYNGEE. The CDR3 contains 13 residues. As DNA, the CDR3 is TGTGCCAGCAGTGCTCCCTACACCGGGGAGCTGTTTTTT. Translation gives CASSAPYTGELFF.

CDR3 nucleotides: TGTGCCACCAGCAGAGATCGGGGACTTGACAGTTTAGTGAGCAATCAGCCCCAGCATTTT. Its protein is CATSRDRGLDSLVSNQPQHF. This rearrangement joins TRBV15 to TRBJ1-5; D is perhaps TRBD1 (5 bases). Germline CDR1 and CDR2: LNHNV and YYDKDF (reference sequence). V lost 0 bases to trimming and J lost 1 base, with 22 bases between them. CDR3 length equals 20 residues.

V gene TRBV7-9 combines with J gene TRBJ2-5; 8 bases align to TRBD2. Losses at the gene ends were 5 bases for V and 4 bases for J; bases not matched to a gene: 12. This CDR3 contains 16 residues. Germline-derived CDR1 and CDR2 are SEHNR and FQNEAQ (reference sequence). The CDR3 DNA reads TGTGCCAGCAGCCGTTTAGATAGCGGGGAATCAGAGACCCAGTACTTC. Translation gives CASSRLDSGESETQYF.

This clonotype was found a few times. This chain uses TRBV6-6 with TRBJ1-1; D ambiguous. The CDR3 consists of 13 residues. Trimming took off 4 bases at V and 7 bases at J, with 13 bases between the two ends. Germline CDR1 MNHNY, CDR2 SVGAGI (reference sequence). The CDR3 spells CASSFPNSREAFF. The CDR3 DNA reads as TGTGCCAGCAGTTTCCCGAACAGTCGTGAAGCTTTCTTT.

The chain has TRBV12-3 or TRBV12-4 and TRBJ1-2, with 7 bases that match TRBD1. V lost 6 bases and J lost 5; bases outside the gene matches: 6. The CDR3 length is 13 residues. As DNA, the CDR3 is TGTGCCAGCAGAACCGGGACAGATTATGGCTACACCTTC. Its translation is CASRTGTDYGYTF.

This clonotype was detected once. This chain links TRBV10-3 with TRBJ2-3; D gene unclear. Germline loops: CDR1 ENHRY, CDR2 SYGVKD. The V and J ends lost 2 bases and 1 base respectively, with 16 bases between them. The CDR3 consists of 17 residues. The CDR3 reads CAISEIREQRRTDTQYF. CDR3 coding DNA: TGTGCCATCAGTGAGATTAGGGAACAGAGACGCACAGATACGCAGTATTTT.

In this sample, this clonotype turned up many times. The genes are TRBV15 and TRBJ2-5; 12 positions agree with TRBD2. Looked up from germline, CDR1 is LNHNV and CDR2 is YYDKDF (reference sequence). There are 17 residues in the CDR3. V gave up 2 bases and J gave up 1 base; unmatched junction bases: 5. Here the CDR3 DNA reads TGTGCCACCAGCAGAACTAGCGGGAGGAGGGGCCAAGAGACCCAGTACTTC. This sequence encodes CATSRTSGRRGQETQYF.

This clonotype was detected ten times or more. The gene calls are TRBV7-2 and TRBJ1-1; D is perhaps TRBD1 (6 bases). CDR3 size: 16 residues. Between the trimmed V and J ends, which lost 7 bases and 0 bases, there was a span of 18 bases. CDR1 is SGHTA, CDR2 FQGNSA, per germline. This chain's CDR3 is CASTQSAGAVNTEAFF. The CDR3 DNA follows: TGTGCCAGCACCCAAAGTGCGGGGGCCGTGAACACTGAAGCTTTCTTT.

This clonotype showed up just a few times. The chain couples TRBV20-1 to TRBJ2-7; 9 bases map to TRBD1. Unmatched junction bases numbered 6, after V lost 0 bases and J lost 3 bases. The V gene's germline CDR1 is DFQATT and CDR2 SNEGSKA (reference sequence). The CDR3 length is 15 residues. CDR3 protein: CSARDHRGRLYEQYF. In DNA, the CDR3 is TGCAGTGCTAGAGATCACAGGGGGCGGCTCTACGAGCAGTACTTC.